Listed below are T cell receptor beta chains from one sample, sequenced in a study of blood T cell repertoires in COVID-19. Measured with immunoSEQ multiplex PCR; TCRdb has only the in-frame clones, and not every one. The sample consists of fewer than 150,000 clones, around 87% of them appearing once. Material: peripheral blood. Receptors originate from a woman aged 40 to 49 with acute or convalescent COVID-19. CDR3s include the opening cysteine and the closing phenylalanine or tryptophan. Each record gives: J gene, clone size, D gene, V gene, CDR3 DNA, CDR3 protein. D genes are given only for firm matches. Only some rows state a clone size, as once, few, many or a class for expanded clones.

TRBJ2-7,-,TRBD2,TRBV12-5,TGTGCTAGTGGTACTCCCTGGGGGGGCTACGAGCAGTACTTC,CASGTPWGGYEQYF
TRBJ1-1,-,-,TRBV6-6,TGTGCCAGCAGCGGGGCGGGGCCTGAAGCTTTCTTT,CASSGAGPEAFF
TRBJ2-1,-,-,TRBV19,TGTGCCAGTAGTATCCTCCCAGGGACATCCGCGTACAATGAGCAGTTCTTC,CASSILPGTSAYNEQFF
TRBJ2-1,-,TRBD2,TRBV2,TGTGCCAGCAGCAGGCTAGCGGGTGATGGGAATGAGCAGTTCTTC,CASSRLAGDGNEQFF
TRBJ1-2,-,-,TRBV15,TGTGCCACCAGCAGAGAGCAAGGACAGTCCTATGGCTACACCTTC,CATSREQGQSYGYTF
TRBJ1-1,-,TRBD1,TRBV30,TGTGCCTGGTCGGACAGGGCGAACACTGAAGCTTTCTTT,CAWSDRANTEAFF
TRBJ1-4,-,TRBD1,TRBV7-9,TGTGCCAGCAGCTTGCAGGGGGATGAAAAACTGTTTTTT,CASSLQGDEKLFF
TRBJ2-7,-,-,TRBV5-6,TGTGCCAGCAGCTTGGCGGGACATAGCTCCTACGAGCAGTACTTC,CASSLAGHSSYEQYF
TRBJ1-3,-,-,TRBV6-6,TGTGCCAGCAGTCGACGAGAGTTCGTCGCAGTGGCGGCTGGAAACACCATATATTTT,CASSRREFVAVAAGNTIYF
TRBJ2-5,once,TRBD2,TRBV24-1,TGTGCCACCAGTGATGTCCGGGGGGGAAAACAAGAGACCCAGTACTTC,CATSDVRGGKQETQYF
TRBJ1-2,-,-,TRBV11-2,TGTGCCAGCAGCTTATCCCGGGAGACCTATGGCTACACCTTC,CASSLSRETYGYTF
TRBJ2-5,-,-,TRBV5-4,TGTGCCAGCAGCTCCCGACAGGCCCAAGAGACCCAGTACTTC,CASSSRQAQETQYF
TRBJ2-5,-,-,TRBV18,TGTGCCAGCTCACCAGTAGGAGACCCCCAAGAGACCCAGTACTTC,CASSPVGDPQETQYF
TRBJ2-2,once,-,TRBV10-3,TGTGCCATCGGCCTCCATTCCCTCACCGGGGAGCTGTTTTTT,CAIGLHSLTGELFF
TRBJ1-1,-,TRBD1,TRBV5-4,TGTGCCAGCAGCCCCCGACAGGGGAGGACTGAAGCTTTCTTT,CASSPRQGRTEAFF
TRBJ2-3,once,TRBD1,TRBV9,TGTGCCAGCAGCGTAGTAGCGACAGGGGGGGGTACGCAGTATTTT,CASSVVATGGGTQYF
TRBJ2-3,-,TRBD1,TRBV5-8,TGTGCCAGCAGCCATGGGACAGGGACAGATACGCAGTATTTT,CASSHGTGTDTQYF
TRBJ1-2,-,-,TRBV19,TGTGCCAGTAGGAAAACTACTAACTATGGCTACACCTTC,CASRKTTNYGYTF
TRBJ1-1,-,TRBD1,TRBV5-1,TGCGCCAGCAGCAAGGGACAGGCCAGCGCTGAAGCTTTCTTT,CASSKGQASAEAFF
TRBJ2-5,many,TRBD1,TRBV7-2,TGTGCCAGCAGCTTAGAACGGAACAGGGGAGAGACCCAGTACTTC,CASSLERNRGETQYF
TRBJ1-5,-,-,TRBV27,TGTGCCAGCAGTTTTGGACCCGGGAGGGGGCCCCAGCATTTT,CASSFGPGRGPQHF
TRBJ2-7,-,TRBD2,TRBV25-1,TGTGCCAGCAGTAAGGGACTAGCGGGATTCGAGCAGTACTTC,CASSKGLAGFEQYF